This T cell receptor beta chain was identified during a study of blood T cell repertoires in COVID-19. Study context: Material from acute and convalescent COVID-19 was sourced from the United States, Italy and Spain. T cells, B-cell-depleted T cells, or PBMCs provided the cDNA or gDNA that served as material.

The trim removed 4 bases at V and 4 bases at J, leaving 6 bases unmatched. This CDR3 has 15 amino acids. CDR1 is LNHDA and CDR2 is SQIVND in the germline V gene (reference sequence). The authors' processing: The authors estimated nucleated cell counts from reference gene primer amplification. Assay: immunoSEQ multiplex PCR; the TCRdb copy retains only in-frame clones and omits some. Clonal size and the V and J genes are those of that table, whereas D and trimming came from the DNA. The sample contains about 190,000 clones, around 80% of which appear only once. Material: peripheral blood. The chain recombines TRBV19 with TRBJ1-4; 7 bases line up with TRBD1. The source of this sequence is a woman aged 50 to 65 with acute or convalescent COVID-19. CDR3 nucleotide sequence: TGTGCCAGTAGTAGATGGACAGGATATAATGAAAAACTGTTTTTT. Protein sequence: CASSRWTGYNEKLFF.